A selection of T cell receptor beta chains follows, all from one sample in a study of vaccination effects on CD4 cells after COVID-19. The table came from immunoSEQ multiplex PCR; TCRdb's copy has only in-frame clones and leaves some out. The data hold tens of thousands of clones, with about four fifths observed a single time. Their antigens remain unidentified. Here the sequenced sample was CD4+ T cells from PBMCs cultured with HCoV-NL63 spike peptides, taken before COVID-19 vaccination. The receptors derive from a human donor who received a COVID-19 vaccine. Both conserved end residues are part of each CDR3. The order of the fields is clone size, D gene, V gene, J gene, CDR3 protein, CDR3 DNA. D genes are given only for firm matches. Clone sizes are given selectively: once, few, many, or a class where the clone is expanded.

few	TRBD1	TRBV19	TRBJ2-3	CASRPTGTGSDTQYF	TGTGCCAGTAGGCCTACCGGGACAGGGTCAGATACGCAGTATTTT
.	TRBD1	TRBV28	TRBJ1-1	CASSPRDRRFTEAFF	TGTGCCAGCAGTCCACGGGACAGGAGGTTCACTGAAGCTTTCTTT
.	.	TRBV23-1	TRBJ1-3	CASSPQNQGPGNTIYF	TGCGCCAGCAGTCCCCAAAATCAGGGGCCTGGAAACACCATATATTTT
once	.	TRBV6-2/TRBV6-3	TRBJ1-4	CASSSDVGTGRYEKLFF	TGTGCCAGCAGTTCCGACGTCGGTACAGGGAGATATGAAAAACTGTTTTTT
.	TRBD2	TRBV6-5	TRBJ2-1	CASSSRLAGYNEQFF	TGTGCCAGCAGTTCGAGACTAGCGGGTTACAATGAGCAGTTCTTC
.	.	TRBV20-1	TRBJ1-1	CSASLSTKSDTEAFF	TGCAGTGCTAGTCTGTCAACAAAAAGTGACACTGAAGCTTTCTTT
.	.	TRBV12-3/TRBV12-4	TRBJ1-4	CASRRVGEKLFF	TGTGCCAGCAGGAGGGTAGGAGAAAAACTGTTTTTT
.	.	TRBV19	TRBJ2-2	CASIRPGQPNTGELFF	TGTGCCAGTATCCGCCCGGGGCAGCCGAACACCGGGGAGCTGTTTTTT
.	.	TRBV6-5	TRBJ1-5	CASMEDRDQPQHF	TGTGCCAGCATGGAGGACCGAGATCAGCCCCAGCATTTT
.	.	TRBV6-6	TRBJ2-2	CASNARQGGTGELFF	TGTGCCAGTAACGCTCGCCAGGGGGGCACCGGGGAGCTGTTTTTT
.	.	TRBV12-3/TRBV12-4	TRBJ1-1	CASSLTQRGEAFF	TGTGCCAGCAGTTTAACCCAGCGAGGGGAAGCTTTCTTT
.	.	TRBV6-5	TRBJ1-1	CASLNRPNTEAFF	TGTGCCAGCTTGAACAGACCGAACACTGAAGCTTTCTTT
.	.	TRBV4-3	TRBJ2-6	CASSQDLSGFSGANVLTF	TGCGCCAGCAGCCAAGATTTGTCTGGCTTCTCTGGGGCCAACGTCCTGACTTTC
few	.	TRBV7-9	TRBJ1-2	CASSLSSGAQYGYTF	TGTGCCAGCAGCTTATCATCAGGGGCTCAGTATGGCTACACCTTC
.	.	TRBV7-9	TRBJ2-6	CASTQQVVFGANVLTF	TGTGCCAGCACCCAACAGGTGGTATTTGGGGCCAACGTCCTGACTTTC
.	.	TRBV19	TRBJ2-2	CASSLPGGATTGELFF	TGTGCCAGTAGCCTCCCTGGCGGGGCGACCACCGGGGAGCTGTTTTTT
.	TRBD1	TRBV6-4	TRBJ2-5	CASSDSRTGDNQETQYF	TGTGCCAGCAGTGACAGTAGAACAGGGGACAACCAAGAGACCCAGTACTTC
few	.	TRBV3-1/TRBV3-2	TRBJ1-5	CASSLGQLNQPQHF	TGTGCCAGCAGCCTTGGACAGCTCAATCAGCCCCAGCATTTT
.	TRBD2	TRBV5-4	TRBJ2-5	CASSWTSQETQYF	TGTGCCAGCAGCTGGACTAGCCAAGAGACCCAGTACTTC
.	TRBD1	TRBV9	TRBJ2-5	CASSAGQATGRTETQYF	TGTGCCAGCAGCGCGGGACAGGCTACCGGGCGGACGGAGACCCAGTACTTC
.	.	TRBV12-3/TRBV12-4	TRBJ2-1	CASSFRGDEQFF	TGTGCCAGCAGTTTTCGGGGCGATGAGCAGTTCTTC
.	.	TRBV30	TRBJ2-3	CAWSFGATSTDTQYF	TGTGCCTGGAGTTTTGGGGCGACTAGCACAGATACGCAGTATTTT
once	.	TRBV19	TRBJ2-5	CASSPQGRQETQYF	TGTGCCAGTAGCCCGCAGGGGAGACAAGAGACCCAGTACTTC
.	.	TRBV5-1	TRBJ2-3	CASSLARSRITDTQYF	TGCGCCAGCAGCTTGGCCCGTAGCAGGATAACAGATACGCAGTATTTT
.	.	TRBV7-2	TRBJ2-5	CASSSSGTVKQETQYF	TGTGCCAGCAGCTCGTCCGGGACGGTTAAGCAAGAGACCCAGTACTTC
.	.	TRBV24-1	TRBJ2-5	CATSESAVGQPHF	TGTGCCACCAGTGAGAGCGCCGTAGGACAGCCTCACTTC
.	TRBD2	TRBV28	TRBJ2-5	CASRPSGGQETQYF	TGTGCCAGCAGACCATCGGGGGGGCAAGAGACCCAGTACTTC
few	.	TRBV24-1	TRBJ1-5	CATSDSFNQPQHF	TGTGCCACCAGTGATTCTTTTAATCAGCCCCAGCATTTT
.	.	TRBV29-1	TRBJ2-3	CSVVGGDTDTQYF	TGCAGCGTTGTTGGCGGAGACACAGATACGCAGTATTTT
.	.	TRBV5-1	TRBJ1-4	CASSSSTTNEKLFF	TGCGCCAGCAGCTCATCCACAACTAATGAAAAACTGTTTTTT
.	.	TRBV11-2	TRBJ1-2	CASSPHGPWGYTF	TGTGCCAGCAGCCCCCATGGCCCTTGGGGCTACACCTTC
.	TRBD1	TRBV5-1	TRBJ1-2	CASSAPGTGVAGYTF	TGCGCCAGCAGCGCCCCCGGGACAGGAGTGGCTGGCTACACCTTC
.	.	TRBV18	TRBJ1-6	CASSYGPGKGSPLHF	TGTGCCAGCTCATACGGCCCGGGTAAGGGATCACCCCTCCACTTT
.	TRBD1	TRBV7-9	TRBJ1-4	CASSIPGQASSEKLFF	TGTGCCAGCAGCATACCCGGACAGGCTAGTAGTGAAAAACTGTTTTTT
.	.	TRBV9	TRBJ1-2	CASSVLSRTPNYGYTF	TGTGCCAGCAGCGTCTTGTCCAGGACGCCCAACTATGGCTACACCTTC
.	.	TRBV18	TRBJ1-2	CASSPPGLAFLHGYTF	TGTGCCAGCTCACCTCCGGGATTAGCGTTTCTCCATGGCTACACCTTC
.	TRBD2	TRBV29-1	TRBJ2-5	CSVAPGLAGGCGSETQYF	TGCAGCGTTGCACCGGGACTAGCGGGGGGGTGTGGGTCAGAGACCCAGTACTTC
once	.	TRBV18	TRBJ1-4	CASSPPLREKLFF	TGTGCCAGCTCACCACCTCTCAGGGAAAAACTGTTTTTT
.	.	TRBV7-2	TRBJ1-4	CASSSHWGAGNEKLFF	TGTGCCAGCAGCTCCCATTGGGGGGCCGGTAATGAAAAACTGTTTTTT
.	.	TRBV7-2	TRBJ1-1	CASSTTGHHNTEAFF	TGTGCCAGCAGCACAACCGGACATCATAACACTGAAGCTTTCTTT
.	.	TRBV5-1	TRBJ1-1	CASSLESAGVTEAFF	TGCGCCAGCAGCTTGGAATCGGCCGGGGTCACTGAAGCTTTCTTT
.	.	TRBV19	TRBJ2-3	CASSPTETSTDTQYF	TGTGCCAGTAGTCCGACAGAGACTAGCACAGATACGCAGTATTTT
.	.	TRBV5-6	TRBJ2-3	CASSLFSGSSTDTQYF	TGTGCCAGCAGCTTGTTCAGCGGTTCTAGCACAGATACGCAGTATTTT